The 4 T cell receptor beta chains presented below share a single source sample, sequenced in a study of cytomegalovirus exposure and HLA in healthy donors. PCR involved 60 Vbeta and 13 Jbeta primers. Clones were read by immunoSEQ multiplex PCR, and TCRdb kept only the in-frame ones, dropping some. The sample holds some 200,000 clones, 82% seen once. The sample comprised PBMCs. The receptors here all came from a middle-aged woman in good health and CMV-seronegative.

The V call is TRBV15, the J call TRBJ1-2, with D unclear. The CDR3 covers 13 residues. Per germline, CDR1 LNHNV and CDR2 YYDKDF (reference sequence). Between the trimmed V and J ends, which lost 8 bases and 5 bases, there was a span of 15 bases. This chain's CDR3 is CATGPQRGYGYTF. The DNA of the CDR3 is TGTGCCACCGGACCTCAGCGGGGTTATGGCTACACCTTC. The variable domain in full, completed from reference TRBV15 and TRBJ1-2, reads DAMVIQNPRYQVTQFGKPVTLSCSQTLNHNVMYWYQQKSSQAPKLLFHYYDKDFNNEADTPDNFQSRRPNTSFCFLDIRSPGLGDTAMYLCATGPQRGYGYTFGSGTRLTVV.

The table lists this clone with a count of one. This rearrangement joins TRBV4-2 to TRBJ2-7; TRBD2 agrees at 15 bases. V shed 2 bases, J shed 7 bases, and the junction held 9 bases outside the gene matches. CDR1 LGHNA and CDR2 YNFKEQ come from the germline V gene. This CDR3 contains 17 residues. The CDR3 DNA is TGTGCCAGCAGCCAACCGGGACTAGCGGGAGGATCGGGGGAGCAGTACTTC. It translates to CASSQPGLAGGSGEQYF.

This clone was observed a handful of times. This CDR3 is CASSQDRGIAKNIQYF. Here the CDR3 DNA reads TGCGCCAGCAGCCAAGACAGGGGGATAGCCAAAAACATTCAGTACTTC. This chain joins TRBV4-1 and TRBJ2-4; 7 nucleotides line up with TRBD1. The CDR3 runs 16 residues. Germline V gene lookup returns CDR1 MGHRA and CDR2 YSYEKL. V was pared by 0 bases and J by 0 bases, with 2 bases of the junction left unmatched.

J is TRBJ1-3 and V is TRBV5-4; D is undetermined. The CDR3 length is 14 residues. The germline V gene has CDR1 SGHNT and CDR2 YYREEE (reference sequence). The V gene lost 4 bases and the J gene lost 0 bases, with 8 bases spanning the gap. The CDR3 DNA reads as TGTGCCAGCAGCGGTCAGAACTCTGGAAACACCATATATTTT. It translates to CASSGQNSGNTIYF.